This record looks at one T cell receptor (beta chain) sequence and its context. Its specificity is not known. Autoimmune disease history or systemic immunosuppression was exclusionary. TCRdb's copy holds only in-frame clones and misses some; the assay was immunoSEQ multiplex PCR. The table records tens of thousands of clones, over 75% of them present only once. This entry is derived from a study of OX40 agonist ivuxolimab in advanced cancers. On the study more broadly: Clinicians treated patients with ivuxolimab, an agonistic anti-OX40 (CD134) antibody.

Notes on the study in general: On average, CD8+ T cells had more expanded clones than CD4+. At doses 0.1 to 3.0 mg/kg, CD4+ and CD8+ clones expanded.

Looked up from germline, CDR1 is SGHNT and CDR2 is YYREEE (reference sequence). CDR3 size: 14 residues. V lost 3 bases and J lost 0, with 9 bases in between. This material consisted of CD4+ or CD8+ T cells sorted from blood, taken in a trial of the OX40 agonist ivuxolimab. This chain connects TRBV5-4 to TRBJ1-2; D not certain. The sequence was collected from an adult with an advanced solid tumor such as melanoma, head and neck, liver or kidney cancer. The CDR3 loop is CASSSGPPNYGYTF. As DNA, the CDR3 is TGTGCCAGCAGCTCCGGACCCCCTAACTATGGCTACACCTTC.